Included here is one TCR beta chain sequence, with context. CDR3 length: 18 amino acids. J gave up 4 bases and V 6 bases, and 19 bases lay outside the gene matches. Germline values: CDR1 MNHEY, CDR2 SMNVEV (reference sequence). These data come from a study of shared clonotypes between healthy human individuals. The protocol was immunoSEQ multiplex PCR, while the TCRdb copy is restricted to in-frame clones and leaves out a portion. The sample yields 2 million to 2.5 million clones, approximately 93% seen once. The gene calls are TRBV27 and TRBJ2-3; 7 nucleotides match TRBD2. This receptor was taken from a man younger than 30 in good health. Some clones in this sample may be carry-over from other donors' samples. The sample comprised naive CD4+ T cells from PBMCs. Subset: CD45RA+ positively selected. The CDR3: CASSGRVGGQFRADTQYF. CDR3 nucleotides: TGTGCCAGCAGCGGCAGGGTGGGAGGGCAATTTCGCGCAGATACGCAGTATTTT.